The rows below give T cell receptor beta chains drawn from one sample of a study of CD8 T cells in Susac syndrome. TCRdb reanalysed the immunoSEQ multiplex PCR reads using MiXCR and keeps one entry per CDR3 protein. Here the sample spans about 190,000 distinct CDR3 sequences, around 93% being singletons. The material sequenced was CD8+ T cells from PBMCs. These receptors came from a human donor with Susac syndrome. Each CDR3 is given with its conserved first and last residue. D genes are given only for firm matches. Size values are once, few and many counts, or a class for expanded clones, and some rows have none.

J gene: TRBJ2-7
V gene: TRBV27
D gene: TRBD1
clone size: once
CDR3 length: 14
CDR3 DNA: TGTGCCAGCAGTTGGGGACAGGGCTCCTACGAGCAGTACTTC
CDR3 protein: CASSWGQGSYEQYF

J gene: TRBJ1-5
V gene: TRBV12-3/TRBV12-4
D gene: TRBD1
clone size: .
CDR3 length: 14
CDR3 DNA: TGTGCCAGCAGTCGTTCCAGGGGGAATCAGCCCCAGCATTTT
CDR3 protein: CASSRSRGNQPQHF

J gene: TRBJ1-6
V gene: TRBV7-8
D gene: .
clone size: .
CDR3 length: 16
CDR3 DNA: TGTGCCAGCAGCTTAGATATACAGGGCCTTAATTCACCCCTCCACTTT
CDR3 protein: CASSLDIQGLNSPLHF

J gene: TRBJ2-5
V gene: TRBV28
D gene: .
clone size: .
CDR3 length: 12
CDR3 DNA: TGTGCCAGCAGTTCACAGGAAGGGGGCCAGTACTTC
CDR3 protein: CASSSQEGGQYF

J gene: TRBJ2-2
V gene: TRBV6-5
D gene: .
clone size: .
CDR3 length: 16
CDR3 DNA: TGTGCCAGCAGTTACTCTTCGGGACAGAACACCGGGGAGCTGTTTTTT
CDR3 protein: CASSYSSGQNTGELFF

J gene: TRBJ2-3
V gene: TRBV5-6
D gene: .
clone size: .
CDR3 length: 15
CDR3 DNA: TGTGCCAGCAGAACACAGGCCTCTAGCACAGATACGCAGTATTTT
CDR3 protein: CASRTQASSTDTQYF

J gene: TRBJ1-1
V gene: TRBV10-2
D gene: .
clone size: .
CDR3 length: 13
CDR3 DNA: TGCGCCAGCAGCGTCACGGTGGGAACTGAAGCTTTCTTT
CDR3 protein: CASSVTVGTEAFF

J gene: TRBJ2-7
V gene: TRBV4-1
D gene: .
clone size: .
CDR3 length: 16
CDR3 DNA: TGCGCCAGCAGCCAAGCCGGGGCGGGCCCGTCCTACGAGCAGTACTTC
CDR3 protein: CASSQAGAGPSYEQYF

J gene: TRBJ2-7
V gene: TRBV9
D gene: .
clone size: .
CDR3 length: 14
CDR3 DNA: TGTGCCAGCAGCGTAGAAGGTCCGTCCTACGAGCAGTACTTC
CDR3 protein: CASSVEGPSYEQYF

J gene: TRBJ2-5
V gene: TRBV5-4
D gene: .
clone size: .
CDR3 length: 14
CDR3 DNA: TGTGCCAGCAGCTTGAGGTCAGACCAAGAGACCCAGTACTTC
CDR3 protein: CASSLRSDQETQYF

J gene: TRBJ1-2
V gene: TRBV30
D gene: .
clone size: .
CDR3 length: 14
CDR3 DNA: TGTGCCTGGATTTCATCAGACACAAACTATGGCTACACCTTC
CDR3 protein: CAWISSDTNYGYTF

J gene: TRBJ1-6
V gene: TRBV7-9
D gene: TRBD1
clone size: .
CDR3 length: 15
CDR3 DNA: TGTGCCAGCAGCCAGAGGACAGGGGGTAATTCACCCCTCCACTTT
CDR3 protein: CASSQRTGGNSPLHF

J gene: TRBJ1-1
V gene: TRBV30
D gene: TRBD1
clone size: .
CDR3 length: 12
CDR3 DNA: TGTGCCTGCTCCACAGGGGGCACTGAAGCTTTCTTT
CDR3 protein: CACSTGGTEAFF

J gene: TRBJ2-7
V gene: TRBV18
D gene: .
clone size: .
CDR3 length: 15
CDR3 DNA: TGTGCCAGCTCACCGGTCGGCACAGGGCGAAACGAGCAGTACTTC
CDR3 protein: CASSPVGTGRNEQYF

J gene: TRBJ1-2
V gene: TRBV20-1
D gene: TRBD1
clone size: .
CDR3 length: 14
CDR3 DNA: TGCAGTGCTGGGACAGGGAGCACGACTGATGGCTACACCTTC
CDR3 protein: CSAGTGSTTDGYTF

J gene: TRBJ1-5
V gene: TRBV2
D gene: .
clone size: .
CDR3 length: 13
CDR3 DNA: TGTGCCAGCCTTGGACGGTTCAATCAGCCCCAGCATTTT
CDR3 protein: CASLGRFNQPQHF

J gene: TRBJ2-1
V gene: TRBV4-1
D gene: .
clone size: .
CDR3 length: 14
CDR3 DNA: TGCGCCAGCAGCCACAGCCCTGCGGAGAATGAGCAGTTCTTC
CDR3 protein: CASSHSPAENEQFF

J gene: TRBJ2-1
V gene: TRBV28
D gene: .
clone size: .
CDR3 length: 11
CDR3 DNA: TGTGCCAGCAGGGCTCTCAATGAGCAGTTCTTC
CDR3 protein: CASRALNEQFF

J gene: TRBJ2-7
V gene: TRBV20-1
D gene: TRBD1
clone size: .
CDR3 length: 16
CDR3 DNA: TGCAGTGCTAGCTCACCCGGGACAGGGGGCTCCTACGAGCAGTACTTC
CDR3 protein: CSASSPGTGGSYEQYF

J gene: TRBJ1-1
V gene: TRBV12-3/TRBV12-4
D gene: .
clone size: .
CDR3 length: 13
CDR3 DNA: TGTGCCAGCAGCGTTGGGAGAGGCACTGAAGCTTTCTTT
CDR3 protein: CASSVGRGTEAFF

J gene: TRBJ2-2
V gene: TRBV28
D gene: .
clone size: .
CDR3 length: 15
CDR3 DNA: TGTGCCAGCAGTGTAGGACAGACGAACACCGGGGAGCTGTTTTTT
CDR3 protein: CASSVGQTNTGELFF

J gene: TRBJ2-7
V gene: TRBV20-1
D gene: .
clone size: .
CDR3 length: 13
CDR3 DNA: TGCAGTGCTGCCGGCGACAGGGAGGACGAGCAGTACTTC
CDR3 protein: CSAAGDREDEQYF

J gene: TRBJ2-4
V gene: TRBV3-1
D gene: TRBD2
clone size: .
CDR3 length: 18
CDR3 DNA: TGTGCCAGCAGCCACTATACTAGCGGGACCCTAGCCAAAAACATTCAGTACTTC
CDR3 protein: CASSHYTSGTLAKNIQYF

J gene: TRBJ2-3
V gene: TRBV3-1
D gene: TRBD1
clone size: .
CDR3 length: 17
CDR3 DNA: TGTGCCAGCAGCCAAGTTTTCCAGGGACAGGGCTCAGATACGCAGTATTTT
CDR3 protein: CASSQVFQGQGSDTQYF

J gene: TRBJ2-3
V gene: TRBV20-1
D gene: .
clone size: .
CDR3 length: 14
CDR3 DNA: TGCAGTGCTTTCTCGGGGGATAGCACAGATACGCAGTATTTT
CDR3 protein: CSAFSGDSTDTQYF

J gene: TRBJ2-5
V gene: TRBV7-6
D gene: TRBD2
clone size: .
CDR3 length: 13
CDR3 DNA: TGTGCCAGCGTGAGCGGGGGCCAAGAGACCCAGTACTTC
CDR3 protein: CASVSGGQETQYF

J gene: TRBJ1-5
V gene: TRBV20-1
D gene: .
clone size: once
CDR3 length: 15
CDR3 DNA: TGCAGTGCTAGGACCACGGTCACTAGCAATCAGCCCCAGCATTTT
CDR3 protein: CSARTTVTSNQPQHF

J gene: TRBJ2-1
V gene: TRBV20-1
D gene: TRBD2
clone size: .
CDR3 length: 15
CDR3 DNA: TGCAGTGCTAGCACAACTAGCGGCGTCCCCAATGAGCAGTTCTTC
CDR3 protein: CSASTTSGVPNEQFF

J gene: TRBJ2-1
V gene: TRBV20-1
D gene: TRBD1
clone size: .
CDR3 length: 12
CDR3 DNA: TGCAGTGCTAGACACCGGGACAGTGAGCAGTTCTTC
CDR3 protein: CSARHRDSEQFF

J gene: TRBJ1-5
V gene: TRBV6-2/TRBV6-3
D gene: .
clone size: .
CDR3 length: 15
CDR3 DNA: TGTGCCAGCAGGCCGGGAACAGGCCCTTATCAGCCCCAGCATTTT
CDR3 protein: CASRPGTGPYQPQHF

J gene: TRBJ2-3
V gene: TRBV7-3
D gene: TRBD2
clone size: .
CDR3 length: 14
CDR3 DNA: TGTGCCAGCAGCGTCAGCGGGGGCGGGGATACGCAGTATTTT
CDR3 protein: CASSVSGGGDTQYF

J gene: TRBJ2-3
V gene: TRBV29-1
D gene: TRBD2
clone size: .
CDR3 length: 13
CDR3 DNA: TGCAGCGTTGAGAGGGAGGGGACAGATACGCAGTATTTT
CDR3 protein: CSVEREGTDTQYF

J gene: TRBJ1-1
V gene: TRBV5-1
D gene: .
clone size: .
CDR3 length: 12
CDR3 DNA: TGCGCCAGCAGCTTGGAGACAGGTGAAGCTTTCTTT
CDR3 protein: CASSLETGEAFF

J gene: TRBJ1-1
V gene: TRBV20-1
D gene: .
clone size: once
CDR3 length: 13
CDR3 DNA: TGCAGTGCTAGAGCAGGGGCCCTAACTGAAGCTTTCTTT
CDR3 protein: CSARAGALTEAFF

J gene: TRBJ2-1
V gene: TRBV14
D gene: TRBD1
clone size: .
CDR3 length: 13
CDR3 DNA: TGTGCCGGCCGGACAGGGGCTTTCAATGAGCAGTTCTTC
CDR3 protein: CAGRTGAFNEQFF

J gene: TRBJ1-5
V gene: TRBV28
D gene: TRBD1
clone size: .
CDR3 length: 14
CDR3 DNA: TGTGCCAGCCTACAGGGGATCGGGGGTCAGCCCCAGCATTTT
CDR3 protein: CASLQGIGGQPQHF

J gene: TRBJ1-2
V gene: TRBV5-6
D gene: TRBD1
clone size: once
CDR3 length: 15
CDR3 DNA: TGTGCCAGCAGCACTGGGACAGGAGCTAACTATGGCTACACCTTC
CDR3 protein: CASSTGTGANYGYTF